The clone carrying this T cell receptor beta chain was picked up many times. Its antigen remains unknown. This sample was included in a study of tumor and adjacent non-tumor tissue in lung cancer. V dropped 6 bases and J dropped 5 bases, with 11 bases sitting between them. This CDR3 contains 13 residues. CDR1 is WSHSY and CDR2 is SAAADI in the germline V gene. This sample's RNA came from whole unsorted tissue. Distant lung tissue was collected more than 3 cm away from the tumor edge. Between August and November 2014, newly diagnosed, chemotherapy-naive lung cancer patients underwent thoracic surgery in China. Three rounds of nested PCR, following a modified ARM-PCR protocol, produced the TCRbeta library. Via MiXCR, TCRdb re-called the multiplex PCR reads, giving one row per CDR3 protein. The sample shows approximately 100,000 distinct CDR3 sequences, roughly two thirds of them seen only once. Study findings and constraints: In normal lung, the top 100 clones were significantly more dominant than in tumor.

The rearrangement links TRBV10-2 to TRBJ1-5, with D maybe TRBD1 (6 bases). The source of this sequence is a man in his sixties with non-small cell lung cancer. The sequenced sample consisted of distant non-tumor lung tissue. The CDR3 region has the DNA TGCGCCAGCAGAGGGGGAAGGGATCAGCCCCAGCATTTT. It yields the protein CASRGGRDQPQHF.